This entry lists 25 T cell receptor beta chains sequenced from one sample in a study of T cells after posttransplantation cyclophosphamide. Treatment was busulfan-fludarabine conditioning, a marrow graft, and cyclophosphamide on days +3 and +4. Libraries were prepared by immunoSEQ multiplex PCR; TCRdb keeps only in-frame clonotypes and omits some of them. This sample yields 20,000 to 25,000 clones, of which about 90% are seen a single time; around an eighth belongs to the top ten. The source material was PBMCs, sampled after allogeneic stem cell transplant with posttransplant cyclophosphamide. The receptors were gathered from a female patient in her thirties or forties who received an allogeneic stem cell transplant from an unrelated donor, was CMV-positive, and had no GVHD. The graft donor may be the source of some T cells.

This clone is termed medium-sized (0.01 to 0.1%). The genes are TRBV29-1 and TRBJ1-1; 9 nucleotides agree with TRBD1. Germline assignment: CDR1 SQVTM and CDR2 ANQGSEA. The CDR3 consists of 13 residues. Trimming took 6 bases from V and 5 from J; bases not matched to a gene: 7. The CDR3 sequence is CSVQKGQGTEAFF. The DNA of the CDR3 is TGCAGCGTGCAAAAGGGACAGGGAACTGAAGCTTTCTTT.

The V and J genes are TRBV2 and TRBJ2-3; maybe TRBD2 (6 bases). V was clipped by 7 bases and J by 2 bases, with 13 bases between them. This CDR3 spans 14 amino acids. Looked up from germline, CDR1 is SNHLY and CDR2 is FYNNEI. CDR3 loop: CASTPGDSTDTQYF. Here the CDR3 DNA reads TGTGCCAGCACCCCGGGGGACTCCACAGATACGCAGTATTTT. Full variable domain (missing parts from reference TRBV2 and TRBJ2-3): EPEVTQTPSHQVTQMGQEVILRCVPISNHLYFYWYRQILGQKVEFLVSFYNNEISEKSEIFDDQFSVERPDGSNFTLKIRSTKLEDSAMYFCASTPGDSTDTQYFGPGTRLTVL.

This clone was counted a few times. The CDR3 region is CASMDSHTEAFF. CDR3 DNA sequence: TGTGCCAGTATGGACAGTCACACTGAAGCTTTCTTT. The chain carries TRBV28 and TRBJ1-1, with D maybe TRBD1 (6 bases). The V end lost 9 bases, the J end lost 3 bases, and 11 bases lay between the germline ends. Germline values: CDR1 MDHEN, CDR2 SYDVKM. The CDR3 has 12 residues.

The J gene is TRBJ1-1, the V gene TRBV7-9; TRBD1 is a possible D gene (5 bases). Germline V gene lookup returns CDR1 SEHNR and CDR2 FQNEAQ (reference sequence). The CDR3 consists of 13 residues. V shed 6 bases and J shed 8 bases, with 16 bases lying between them. This CDR3 is CASRPLGGAEAFF. Written as DNA, the CDR3 is TGTGCCAGCAGACCACTCGGTGGGGCAGAAGCTTTCTTT.

The table lists this clone with a few counts. The chain links TRBV12-1 to TRBJ1-4. TRBV12-1 is an annotated pseudogene. The CDR3 runs 16 residues. CDR3 sequence (DNA): TGTGCCAGCAGCCGTAAACAGGAGGGAGTGATTGAAAAACTGTTTTTT. It specifies CASSRKQEGVIEKLFF.

V and J are TRBV15 and TRBJ1-5; D is unresolved. V was cut by 0 bases and J by 0 bases, with 21 bases left in between. This CDR3 contains 20 residues. Per the germline V gene, CDR1 is LNHNV and CDR2 is YYDKDF (reference sequence). CDR3 residues: CATSRDYSPGVGHSNQPQHF. In DNA form, the CDR3 reads TGTGCCACCAGCAGAGATTACAGCCCCGGGGTCGGCCATAGCAATCAGCCCCAGCATTTT.

The gene calls are TRBV5-1 and TRBJ2-3; 7 bases agree with TRBD1. The CDR3 totals 14 residues. Trimming took 2 bases from V and 5 from J; bases not matched to a gene: 5. From germline, CDR1 is SGHRS and CDR2 YFSETQ. The chain's CDR3 is CASSFGQDQDTQYF. The CDR3 DNA reads as TGCGCCAGCAGCTTTGGACAGGACCAAGATACGCAGTATTTT.

This chain links TRBV2 with TRBJ1-2; TRBD1 matches at 9 bases. The V and J ends lost 9 bases and 8 bases, in that order; junction bases with no gene match: 16. CDR3 length: 15 residues. The germline V gene has CDR1 SNHLY and CDR2 FYNNEI. CDR3: CARTGTGSASGGYTF. In DNA form, the CDR3 reads TGTGCCAGAACCGGGACAGGGTCCGCTTCTGGGGGCTACACCTTC.

Concerning this clone: Given the absence of the conserved phenylalanine or tryptophan at the CDR3 end, a read error is likely. The DNA is omitted, as the CDR3 cannot be located on it reliably, and the CDR3 follows TCRdb's listing. J is TRBJ1-2 and V is TRBV20-1. The CDR3 length is 9 residues, termini included. CDR1 DFQATT and CDR2 SNEGSKA come from the germline V gene (reference sequence). The CDR3 sequence is CSASLTRLL.

This chain connects TRBV7-9 to TRBJ2-3; 7 bases are shared with TRBD2. Germline lookup yields CDR1 SEHNR and CDR2 FQNEAQ (reference sequence). Trimming removed 5 bases from V and 5 bases from J; junction bases left unmatched: 13. This CDR3 comprises 16 residues. CDR3: CASSLAGRLAGDTQYF. DNA of the CDR3: TGTGCCAGCAGCCTCGCGGGCCGACTAGCTGGAGATACGCAGTATTTT. The complete variable domain, with remaining parts taken from reference TRBV7-9 and TRBJ2-3, reads DTGVSQNPRHKITKRGQNVTFRCDPISEHNRLYWYRQTLGQGPEFLTYFQNEAQLEKSRLLSDRFSAERPKGSFSTLEIQRTEQGDSAMYLCASSLAGRLAGDTQYFGPGTRLTVL.

The DNA of the CDR3 is TGTGCCACCAGCAGAACCGGCGGGGGGGCTTTTTTACGCCTAGCCAAAAACATTCAGTACTTC. This encodes CATSRTGGGAFLRLAKNIQYF. V usage is TRBV15 and J usage is TRBJ2-4; 9 bases are shared with TRBD2. Per germline, CDR1 LNHNV and CDR2 YYDKDF (reference sequence). The J segment lost 0 bases and the V segment lost 2 bases, leaving 17 bases of the junction unmatched. The CDR3 has 21 residues.

The gene calls are TRBV9 and TRBJ2-3, with 11 bases identical to TRBD2. The J segment lost 5 bases and the V segment lost 4 bases, leaving 15 bases of the junction unmatched. This CDR3 is built from 18 residues. Germline-derived CDR1 and CDR2 are SGDLS and YYNGEE. The CDR3 loop reads CASSPRLAGRPWGDTQYF. CDR3 bases: TGTGCCAGCAGCCCTCGACTAGCGGGGAGGCCTTGGGGAGATACGCAGTATTTT.

This chain links TRBV7-9 with TRBJ1-4, with D hard to call. The CDR3 runs 12 residues. Germline lookup yields CDR1 SEHNR and CDR2 FQNEAQ (reference sequence). V lost 7 bases to trimming and J lost 10 bases, with 13 bases between them. CDR3 region: CASNLRGGKLFF. CDR3 coding DNA: TGTGCCAGCAACCTTCGGGGAGGAAAACTGTTTTTT.

The CDR3 here is CASSLGGQDNEQFF. CDR3 DNA sequence: TGTGCCAGCAGCTTGGGGGGACAAGACAATGAGCAGTTCTTC. J is TRBJ2-1 and V is TRBV5-8; TRBD1 is a possible D gene (6 bases). The germline V and J ends were trimmed by 0 bases and 5 bases, with 9 bases remaining between them. This CDR3 contains 14 residues. CDR1 is SGHTS, CDR2 YDEGEE, per germline.

Here the CDR3 DNA reads TGCAGCGTCCTTTCCAGGAACTCCTACGAGCAGTACTTC. It encodes CSVLSRNSYEQYF. This chain uses TRBV29-1 with TRBJ2-7; D not certain. Germline V gene sequence: CDR1 SQVTM, CDR2 ANQGSEA. The germline V and J ends were trimmed by 6 bases and 0 bases, with 12 bases remaining between them. This CDR3 is 13 amino acids long.

The CDR3, as DNA: TGTGCCAGCAGTCCGGGACTCTCGAACACTGAAGCTTTCTTT. This encodes CASSPGLSNTEAFF. This chain joins TRBV28 and TRBJ1-1; tentative D call: TRBD1 (5 bases). Looked up from germline, CDR1 is MDHEN and CDR2 is SYDVKM. With 5 bases removed from V and 1 base from J, the gap between germline ends came to 11 bases. CDR3 length: 14 residues.

This chain joins TRBV28 and TRBJ2-7; a possible D gene is TRBD2 (5 bases). Trimming shortened V by 6 bases and J by 4 bases, and 16 bases separated the two germline ends. CDR1 is MDHEN and CDR2 is SYDVKM in the germline V gene. This CDR3 comprises 14 residues. CDR3 DNA: TGTGCCAGCAGCCCTATTGGACTCAGTTACGAGCAGTACTTC. Translating it yields CASSPIGLSYEQYF.

CDR3 amino acids: CASSQDGSGQGQRGYTF. The CDR3 nucleotides are TGCGCCAGCAGCCAAGATGGTTCGGGACAGGGGCAGCGGGGCTACACCTTC. The V and J genes are TRBV4-1 and TRBJ1-2; 10 bases map to TRBD1. The length of the CDR3 is 17 residues. Germline V gives CDR1 MGHRA, CDR2 YSYEKL. The V segment lost 0 bases and the J segment 8 bases; nucleotides outside the gene matches: 12.

V usage is TRBV28 and J usage is TRBJ1-3; 8 positions match TRBD1. The germline V gene has CDR1 MDHEN and CDR2 SYDVKM. V shed 5 bases, J shed 7 bases, and the junction held 7 bases outside the gene matches. The length of the CDR3 is 14 residues. The CDR3 reads CASSQRTGKNTIYF. CDR3 sequence (DNA): TGTGCCAGCAGTCAGAGGACAGGGAAGAACACCATATATTTT.

The J gene is TRBJ2-7, the V gene TRBV5-4; 7 bases match TRBD1. V trimming: 10 bases; J trimming: 7 bases; junction bases outside the gene matches: 14. This CDR3 has 13 residues. The V gene's germline CDR1 is SGHNT and CDR2 YYREEE (reference sequence). The CDR3 reads CACTDRVSREQYF. In nucleotides, the CDR3 is TGTGCCTGCACAGACAGGGTATCGAGAGAGCAGTACTTC.

This rearrangement joins TRBV11-3 to TRBJ1-6; D is undetermined. Deletions cut 2 bases from V and 6 bases from J, with 17 bases between. The CDR3 spans 17 residues. The V gene's germline CDR1 is SGHNT and CDR2 YENEEA. Written as DNA, the CDR3 is TGTGCCAGCAGCTTAAGGAGGCTGAGAACCGGTAATTCACCCCTCCACTTT. It encodes CASSLRRLRTGNSPLHF.

The chain couples TRBV9 to TRBJ2-7; 8 bases line up with TRBD1. The trim removed 4 bases at V and 6 bases at J, leaving 9 bases unmatched. The CDR3 has 14 amino acids. Germline V lookup: CDR1 SGDLS, CDR2 YYNGEE. The CDR3 sequence: CASSSRTGPSEQYF. The DNA for the CDR3 is TGTGCCAGCAGCTCCCGGACAGGGCCAAGCGAGCAGTACTTC.

The chain uses TRBV6-6 and TRBJ2-5, with 12 bases lining up with TRBD1. The J call could be wrong; TRBJ2-7 is a better fit for the DNA end. CDR1 and CDR2 from the germline V gene are MNHNY and SVGAGI (reference sequence). The CDR3 has 14 amino acids. Here the CDR3 DNA reads TGTGCCAGCAGCGAGGGACAGGGGGCCCGCGAGCAGTACTTC. This sequence encodes CASSEGQGAREQYF.

CDR3 coding DNA: TGTGCCAGCAGTTTAGGGACAGGGGCCTACGAGCAGTACTTC. Its translation is CASSLGTGAYEQYF. The chain uses TRBV28 and TRBJ2-7; TRBD1 matches 10 bases. CDR3 length equals 14 residues. Germline V gives CDR1 MDHEN, CDR2 SYDVKM. Trimming removed 2 bases from V and 2 bases from J; junction bases left unmatched: 0. The full variable domain, rest sourced from reference TRBV28 and TRBJ2-7, is DVKVTQSSRYLVKRTGEKVFLECVQDMDHENMFWYRQDPGLGLRLIYFSYDVKMKEKGDIPEGYSVSREKKERFSLILESASTNQTSMYLCASSLGTGAYEQYFGPGTRLTVT.

The rearrangement links TRBV5-8 to TRBJ1-2; a possible D gene is TRBD1 (5 bases). The ends were cut back, 2 bases at V and 4 bases at J, with 12 bases in the middle. The CDR3 has 14 amino acids. The germline gives CDR1 SGHTS, CDR2 YDEGEE. This chain's CDR3 is CASSFPGTAYGYTF. The CDR3 coding sequence is TGTGCCAGCAGCTTCCCCGGGACTGCCTATGGCTACACCTTC. The full variable domain, completed using reference TRBV5-8 and TRBJ1-2, is EAGVTQSPTHLIKTRGQQATLRCSPISGHTSVYWYQQALGLGLQFLLWYDEGEERNRGNFPPRFSGRQFPNYSSELNVNALELEDSALYLCASSFPGTAYGYTFGSGTRLTVV.